Below, one TCR beta chain is given with its context. Its antigen is as yet unknown. A read error may be the cause here, since a much bigger clone is one base away. The data were obtained in a study of CD8+CD57+ T cells in acquired aplastic anemia. On the study more broadly: The mean DNA yield obtained from sorted CD4+ and CD8+ cells came to 3 to 3.5 ug. Healthy donor CD4+ cell samples had a mean of around 10 million reads. Whole-study findings and limits: No significant patient-versus-control difference appeared in CD8+ Simpson's diversity. Some 28 sequences, all CD8+ CDR3, were shared between patients and controls.

Germline CDR1 reads MNHNS; CDR2 reads SASEGT. This CDR3 is 15 amino acids long. Trimming pared 11 bases from V and 7 bases from J, leaving 24 bases between. The study profiled TCR beta VDJ and CDR3 using genomic DNA as template. TCRdb called the reads again in MiXCR, with one record for every CDR3 protein. The profile shows about 420,000 distinct CDR3 sequences, about 70% of them singletons. What was sequenced was sorted CD4+, CD8+, or CD8+CD57+ T cells (not recorded which) from PBMCs. The rearrangement uses TRBV6-1 and TRBJ1-5; D is perhaps TRBD1 (5 bases). The sequence derives from a human donor in good health, serving as a control. CDR3 nucleotide sequence: TGTGCCGACCAATTAGCACCGGGACCAGAACAGCCCCAGCATTTT. This sequence encodes CADQLAPGPEQPQHF.